This T cell receptor beta chain was retrieved from a study of blood T cell repertoires in COVID-19. Study background: T cells, B-cell-depleted T cells, or PBMCs supplied cDNA or gDNA.

In germline, CDR1 is SGHDT, CDR2 YYEEEE. CDR3 length equals 17 residues. V lost 0 bases to trimming and J lost 0 bases, with 16 bases between them. As originally analysed: Estimated nucleated cell counts came from reference gene primer amplification. The assay was immunoSEQ multiplex PCR, and TCRdb's table has in-frame clones only and misses some. D and trimming come from the DNA, and the V and J calls and clone size come from that table. This sample has 180,000 or so clones; roughly 81% occur once, and the top ten carry about an eighth. Seattle's enrolled individuals joined amid active infection and were then monitored longitudinally.

Sequences were obtained from peripheral blood. The TCR sequence derives from a woman older than 75 with COVID-19, enrolled during active disease. J is TRBJ2-7 and V is TRBV5-6; D may be TRBD2 (6 bases). CDR3 sequence: CASSLGFAGQLSYEQYF. CDR3 nucleotide sequence: TGTGCCAGCAGCTTGGGGTTCGCGGGGCAGCTCTCCTACGAGCAGTACTTC.